These 20 T cell receptor beta chains came from one sample sequenced in a study of T cells in Graves' hyperthyroidism and ophthalmopathy. RNA transcripts provided the source from which TCR beta CDR3 regions were amplified. The primer set for the first-round RT-PCR of the TCR CDR3 was HTBI. TCRdb used MiXCR to reprocess the multiplex PCR reads, holding one entry per CDR3 protein. The sample shows a few hundred thousand distinct CDR3 sequences, 14% to 15% of them seen only once. The sequencing input was blood. The receptor source for this set is a woman aged 30 to 39 with Graves' hyperthyroidism.

This clonotype came up a few times. The CDR3 DNA is TGCAGTGCTAGAGATGTAGGACTTGTCTACAATGAGCAGTTCTTC. It codes for CSARDVGLVYNEQFF. V is TRBV20-1 and J is TRBJ2-1; perhaps TRBD2 as D (5 bases). V lost 0 bases and J lost 3, with 12 bases in between. CDR1 and CDR2 from the germline V gene are DFQATT and SNEGSKA (reference sequence). The CDR3 spans 15 residues.

This clonotype has ten or more counts. The chain employs TRBV24-1 and TRBJ2-7, with D maybe TRBD1 (6 bases). Trimming took off 5 bases at V and 2 bases at J, with 12 bases between the two ends. Germline CDR1 is KGHDR and CDR2 is SFDVKD. This CDR3 region has 14 residues. This chain's CDR3 is CATSGTGSPYEQYF. In nucleotides, the CDR3 is TGTGCCACCAGTGGTACAGGGTCCCCCTACGAGCAGTACTTC.

This clonotype came up many times. CDR3 in amino acids: CASLDGGRSGELFF. CDR3 bases: TGTGCCAGCCTTGACGGCGGGAGGTCCGGGGAGCTGTTTTTT. The rearrangement uses TRBV28 and TRBJ2-2, with TRBD2 matching 8 bases. This CDR3 region has 14 residues. The germline V gene has CDR1 MDHEN and CDR2 SYDVKM. The V gene end was trimmed by 8 bases and the J gene end by 6 bases; junction bases not matched to a gene: 8.

In this sample, this clonotype turned up many times. The genes are TRBV5-1 and TRBJ2-3; 9 bases match TRBD1. The CDR3 length is 16 residues. The germline V gene encodes CDR1 SGHRS and CDR2 YFSETQ. The V and J ends lost 0 bases and 4 bases, in that order; junction bases with no gene match: 6. CDR3 residues: CASSLEGQGSSDTQYF. CDR3 DNA: TGCGCCAGCAGCTTGGAGGGACAGGGTTCCTCAGATACGCAGTATTTT.

The chain is built from TRBV6-9 and TRBJ2-2; 9 bases align to TRBD2. Germline CDR1 is MNHGY and CDR2 is SVAAGI. The V segment lost 4 bases and the J segment 1 base; nucleotides outside the gene matches: 1. The CDR3 is made up of 15 amino acids. CDR3 coding DNA: TGTGCCAGCAGTTTTAGCGGGAGGAACACCGGGGAGCTGTTTTTT. Amino acid sequence: CASSFSGRNTGELFF.

This chain links TRBV19 with TRBJ1-5, with 8 bases fitting TRBD1. Germline CDR1 reads LNHDA; CDR2 reads SQIVND (reference sequence). J was trimmed by 2 bases and V by 8 bases; bases with no gene match: 8. The CDR3 has 15 residues. For the CDR3, the DNA is TGTGCCAGTGGAACAACAGGGGGTGGCAATCAGCCCCAGCATTTT. This codes for CASGTTGGGNQPQHF.

The chain couples TRBV24-1 to TRBJ2-3; TRBD1 aligns across 9 bases. The CDR3 length is 13 residues. V trimming: 4 bases; J trimming: 14 bases; junction bases outside the gene matches: 9. Germline V gene data show CDR1 as KGHDR and CDR2 as SFDVKD. CDR3 nucleotides: TGTGCCACCAGTGACCCGGACAGGGGTCGCGGGTATTTT. It is translated as CATSDPDRGRGYF.

The chain combines TRBV5-1 with TRBJ2-5, with D tentatively TRBD2 (5 bases). Looked up from germline, CDR1 is SGHRS and CDR2 is YFSETQ. V dropped 6 bases and J dropped 4 bases, with 16 bases sitting between them. CDR3 size: 14 residues. This CDR3 reads CASTMGSSGETQYF. As DNA, the CDR3 is TGCGCCAGCACGATGGGTAGCAGCGGAGAGACCCAGTACTTC.

In this sample, this clonotype turned up a few times. V usage is TRBV19 and J usage is TRBJ1-5, with 11 nucleotides matching TRBD1. Germline trimming cut 0 bases from V and 2 bases from J; bases unmatched to any gene: 9. The length of the CDR3 is 19 residues. Germline assignment: CDR1 LNHDA and CDR2 SQIVND (reference sequence). The DNA of the CDR3 is TGTGCCAGTAGTATAGATATAGGGACAGGGGGTTTGCGCAATCAGCCCCAGCATTTT. It is translated as CASSIDIGTGGLRNQPQHF.

This clonotype was picked up a small number of times. A read error may explain this, as a much larger clone is one base away. V usage is TRBV28 and J usage is TRBJ1-5; D uncertain. CDR3 size: 17 residues. Per germline, CDR1 MDHEN and CDR2 SYDVKM. CDR3 sequence (DNA): TGTGCCGGCAGTTTATCGGGCAGGAGGGCCAAGAATCAGCCCCAGCATTTT. Its protein product is CAGSLSGRRAKNQPQHF.

Concerning this clonotype itself: A much larger clone sits a single nucleotide away, making a read error possible. This chain connects TRBV20-1 to TRBJ2-3, with D possibly called TRBD1 or TRBD2 (5 bases each). Trimming left V 5 bases short and J 2 bases short, with 20 bases between. Germline V CDR1 and CDR2: DFQATT, SNEGSKA (reference sequence). The CDR3 length is 16 residues. The CDR3 spells CSAGEGLALHTDTQYF. The CDR3 DNA is TGCAGTGCTGGTGAGGGGCTAGCACTACACACAGATACGCAGTATTTT.

The rearrangement links TRBV18 to TRBJ2-5; no clear D. Trimming cost V 2 bases and J 5 bases, with 12 bases left between them. The germline CDR1 and CDR2 sequences are KGHSH and LQKENI. There are 14 residues in the CDR3. CDR3 nucleotide sequence: TGTGCCAGCTCACCAAATCAGGATTGGGAGACCCAGTACTTC. This codes for CASSPNQDWETQYF.

The table lists this clonotype with many counts. This chain connects TRBV11-2 to TRBJ1-6; the D gene is possibly TRBD1 (6 bases). The germline V and J ends were trimmed by 3 bases and 5 bases, with 8 bases remaining between them. The CDR3 contains 14 residues. CDR1 SGHAT and CDR2 FQNNGV come from the germline V gene. The CDR3 is CASSFQGNNSPLHF. CDR3 DNA: TGTGCCAGCAGCTTCCAGGGGAATAATTCACCCCTCCACTTT.

The rearrangement uses TRBV7-3 and TRBJ2-3, with a weak D call TRBD2 (6 bases). CDR3 length: 17 residues. Per the germline V gene, CDR1 is SGHTA and CDR2 is FQGTGA. V was pared by 4 bases and J by 4 bases, with 21 bases between. CDR3 loop: CASSSDRGGGSSDTQYF. In DNA, the CDR3 is TGTGCCAGCAGCTCCGACAGAGGTGGAGGGAGTTCAGATACGCAGTATTTT.

This clonotype was counted between two and nine times. The rearrangement uses TRBV7-9 and TRBJ2-3, with TRBD1 matching 9 bases. The ends lost 6 bases at V and 5 bases at J; junction bases unmatched: 6. The CDR3 spans 14 residues. CDR1 and CDR2 (germline): SEHNR, FQNEAQ (reference sequence). In nucleotides, the CDR3 is TGTGCCAGCAGAGAACAGGGGGCTGGAGATACGCAGTATTTT. It encodes CASREQGAGDTQYF.

Many counts were recorded for this clonotype. The V call is TRBV18, the J call TRBJ2-7; D remains ambiguous. Trimming took 8 bases from V and 1 from J, leaving 15 bases between them. Germline-derived CDR1 and CDR2 are KGHSH and LQKENI. The CDR3 is made up of 14 amino acids. The DNA for the CDR3 is TGTGCCAGCAGCCCCCCGGGTCTTTCCTACGAGCAGTACTTC. Translated, it gives CASSPPGLSYEQYF. The full variable domain, its missing parts supplied by reference TRBV18 and TRBJ2-7, is NAGVMQNPRHLVRRRGQEARLRCSPMKGHSHVYWYRQLPEEGLKFMVYLQKENIIDESGMPKERFSAEFPKEGPSILRIQQVVRGDSAAYFCASSPPGLSYEQYFGPGTRLTVT.

The chain uses TRBV27 and TRBJ2-3; perhaps TRBD1 as D (6 bases). The V end lost 2 bases, the J end lost 2 bases, and 11 bases lay between the germline ends. Per germline, CDR1 MNHEY and CDR2 SMNVEV (reference sequence). The CDR3 covers 15 residues. Written as DNA, the CDR3 is TGTGCCAGCAGTTTAGGGGGCTGGAACACAGATACGCAGTATTTT. This sequence encodes CASSLGGWNTDTQYF.

V usage is TRBV6-1 and J usage is TRBJ2-1; perhaps D is TRBD1 or TRBD2 (6 bases each). The CDR3 runs 14 residues. V gave up 7 bases and J gave up 2 bases, with 12 bases separating them. In germline, CDR1 is MNHNS, CDR2 SASEGT. CDR3 loop: CASTRGGTYNEQFF. In DNA, the CDR3 is TGTGCCAGCACCAGAGGGGGGACCTACAATGAGCAGTTCTTC.

This chain connects TRBV5-8 to TRBJ2-5; a weak D match, TRBD2 (5 bases). V was cut by 1 base and J by 0 bases, with 10 bases left in between. The CDR3 has 15 residues. Germline CDR1 SGHTS, CDR2 YDEGEE. CDR3 sequence reads: CASSLPGSDQETQYF. The CDR3 nucleotides read TGTGCCAGCAGCTTGCCGGGGTCGGACCAAGAGACCCAGTACTTC.

Turning to this clonotype: Mismatch with germline at one junction end may stem from a read error. V is TRBV3-1 and J is TRBJ1-1; no clear D gene. Germline V gene lookup returns CDR1 LGHDT and CDR2 YNNKEL (reference sequence). The CDR3 covers 14 residues. CDR3 sequence reads: CANSFRTANTEAFF. Here the CDR3 DNA reads TGTGCCAACAGCTTTCGGACGGCGAACACTGAAGCTTTCTTT. Full variable domain (remainder filled in from reference TRBV3-1 and TRBJ1-1): DTAVSQTPKYLVTQMGNDKSIKCEQNLGHDTMYWYKQDSKKFLKIMFSYNNKELIINETVPNRFSPKSPDKAHLNLHINSLELGDSAVYFCANSFRTANTEAFFGQGTRLTVV.